The clone carrying this TCR beta chain has ten or more counts. Its antigen is unidentified. The germline CDR1 and CDR2 sequences are DFQATT and SNEGSKA (reference sequence). V lost 1 base and J 0 bases, leaving 19 bases between the germline ends. The length of the CDR3 is 17 residues. Patients affected by ophthalmopathy presented a Clinical Activity Score of at least 3, a NOSPECS grade of at least 4, and disease duration below 3 months. Each diagnosis was grounded in clinical symptoms, serum thyroxine and TRAb, thyroid ultrasound, and orbital computed tomography. TCR beta CDR3 regions were amplified from RNA. The primer set for the first-round RT-PCR of the TCR CDR3 was HTBI. From the multiplex PCR reads, TCRdb called clonotypes with MiXCR, one entry per CDR3 protein. This sample carries hundreds of thousands of distinct CDR3 sequences, 20% to 25% of them seen once, and the ten largest clones take around 54%.

The data are from a study of T cells in Graves' hyperthyroidism and ophthalmopathy. Study conclusions and caveats: By a 13 V-J model, ophthalmopathy was set apart from stable hyperthyroidism.

The sample consisted of blood. The chain carries TRBV20-1 and TRBJ2-7, with a weak D call TRBD2 (5 bases). This TCR derives from a woman in her 70s with Graves' ophthalmopathy. CDR3 loop: CSARGTRVGVTSYEQYF. The CDR3 nucleotides are TGCAGTGCTAGAGGAACCCGGGTCGGGGTCACCTCCTACGAGCAGTACTTC.